This TCR beta chain was retrieved from a study of T cells in Graves' hyperthyroidism and ophthalmopathy. Overall study: Peripheral blood was drawn at first diagnosis, prior to all treatment.

Overall study results and limits: The majority of expanded thyroid clonotypes above 0.001 also appeared in blood.

Amplification of TCR beta CDR3 regions used RNA as the template. When the TCR CDR3 underwent first-round RT-PCR, the HTBI primer set was used. TCRdb re-analysed the multiplex PCR reads in MiXCR, keeping a single row per CDR3 protein. The data hold approximately 630,000 distinct CDR3 sequences, with roughly 16% observed a single time. The study defined stable Graves' hyperthyroidism as no ophthalmopathy progression within 18 months. Clinical symptoms, serum thyroxine and TRAb, thyroid ultrasound and orbital computed tomography were used for the diagnoses. This clonotype came up many times. Its antigen remains unknown. CDR1 SGHTA and CDR2 FQGNSA come from the germline V gene. This CDR3 is 14 amino acids long. Trimming stripped 1 base from V and 6 bases from J, with 13 bases between.

This sequence joins TRBV7-2 and TRBJ2-7; tentatively, D is TRBD2 (5 bases). The clonotype was recovered from a woman under 40 with Graves' hyperthyroidism. The sequencing sample was made of blood. The CDR3 region is CASSLDLLAREQYF. In DNA form, the CDR3 reads TGTGCCAGCAGCTTAGACTTGCTAGCCCGCGAGCAGTACTTC. The complete variable domain, with remaining parts taken from reference TRBV7-2 and TRBJ2-7, reads GAGVSQSPSNKVTEKGKDVELRCDPISGHTALYWYRQSLGQGLEFLIYFQGNSAPDKSGLPSDRFSAERTGGSVSTLTIQRTQQEDSAVYLCASSLDLLAREQYFGPGTRLTVT.